What follows are 11 T cell receptor beta chains derived from one specimen sequenced in a study of T-cell reconstitution after alpha-beta-depleted transplantation in children. TCRbeta library construction was performed incorporating unique molecular identifiers. TCRdb processed the PCR reads anew with MiXCR; each CDR3 protein has one entry. This sample yields a few hundred thousand distinct CDR3 sequences, of which 10% to 15% are seen a single time; over 2% belongs to the top ten. The input for sequencing was PBMCs, mostly from graft donor cells, taken 360 days after TCRalphabeta/CD19-depleted stem cell transplant. These receptors were taken from a male patient between 10 and 17 years old who had a stem cell transplant for acute myeloid leukemia, so the T cells may come from the graft donor.

The gene calls are TRBV7-2 and TRBJ2-3; 8 positions match TRBD2. The germline V gene has CDR1 SGHTA and CDR2 FQGNSA. The ends lost 5 bases at V and 0 bases at J; junction bases unmatched: 4. CDR3 length: 15 amino acids. The CDR3 here is CASSVSGISTDTQYF. The CDR3 nucleotides are TGTGCCAGCAGCGTTAGCGGGATTAGCACAGATACGCAGTATTTT.

This clonotype has ten or more counts. V is TRBV28 and J is TRBJ2-7; 9 bases are shared with TRBD1. The trim removed 6 bases at V and 9 bases at J, leaving 9 bases unmatched. The length of the CDR3 is 13 residues. Germline V gene lookup returns CDR1 MDHEN and CDR2 SYDVKM. CDR3 in DNA: TGTGCCAGCAGACCAACAGGGGGCGTGGGGCAGTACTTC. As protein: CASRPTGGVGQYF.

The CDR3 loop is CASSHALDKRTDTQYF. As DNA, the CDR3 is TGTGCCAGCAGCCATGCCCTAGACAAACGCACAGATACGCAGTATTTT. This chain links TRBV4-2 with TRBJ2-3, with no clear D. Germline V CDR1 and CDR2: LGHNA, YNFKEQ. The CDR3 covers 16 residues. V lost 3 bases, J lost 1 base, and 14 bases lay in between.

This clonotype was seen a few times. The rearrangement joins TRBV28 to TRBJ2-3, with 9 bases lining up with TRBD2. Germline V gives CDR1 MDHEN, CDR2 SYDVKM. The CDR3 covers 16 residues. V was clipped by 2 bases and J by 0 bases; unmatched bases: 3. CDR3: CASSLLAGPSTDTQYF. For the CDR3, the DNA is TGTGCCAGCAGTTTACTAGCGGGACCCAGCACAGATACGCAGTATTTT.

V and J are TRBV9 and TRBJ2-3; D unclear. The V and J ends lost 6 bases and 3 bases respectively, with 11 bases between them. This CDR3 region has 13 residues. Looked up from germline, CDR1 is SGDLS and CDR2 is YYNGEE. The CDR3 nucleotides read TGTGCCAGCACCTCACAGCGTACAGATACGCAGTATTTT. Translating gives CASTSQRTDTQYF.

This clonotype was picked up many times. The genes are TRBV12-3 or TRBV12-4 and TRBJ2-7, with D unresolved. V was clipped by 8 bases and J by 2 bases, with 7 bases between them. The CDR3 loop spans 11 amino acids. The CDR3 loop is CASGSPYEQYF. In DNA form, the CDR3 reads TGTGCCAGCGGCAGTCCCTACGAGCAGTACTTC.

The chain employs TRBV7-3 and TRBJ2-3; D gene ambiguous. V lost 5 bases to trimming and J lost 0 bases, with 9 bases between them. Germline CDR1 is SGHTA and CDR2 is FQGTGA. The CDR3 has 14 residues. CDR3 region: CASSPLRSTDTQYF. CDR3 in DNA: TGTGCCAGCAGCCCCCTCAGGAGCACAGATACGCAGTATTTT.

At least ten counts were recorded for this clonotype. This rearrangement joins TRBV12-3 or TRBV12-4 to TRBJ2-1; 9 nucleotides match TRBD1. This CDR3 comprises 17 residues. V gave up 2 bases and J gave up 0 bases; unmatched junction bases: 5. The CDR3 region is CASSLPRGQGSYNEQFF. CDR3 DNA: TGTGCCAGCAGTTTACCAAGGGGACAGGGCTCCTACAATGAGCAGTTCTTC.

CDR3 loop: CASNQLASGVYNEQFF. In DNA form, the CDR3 reads TGTGCCAGCAACCAACTGGCCAGCGGGGTTTACAATGAGCAGTTCTTC. V gene TRBV6-7 combines with J gene TRBJ2-1; 7 bases align to TRBD2. TRBV6-7 is identified as an open reading frame with a role that is uncertain. Trimming cost V 7 bases and J 4 bases; bases outside gene matches: 13. The CDR3 has 16 residues.

This rearrangement joins TRBV7-3 to TRBJ1-2, with D possibly being TRBD1 (6 bases). The ends were cut back, 1 base at V and 7 bases at J, with 16 bases in the middle. This CDR3 contains 15 residues. The germline CDR1 and CDR2 sequences are SGHTA and FQGTGA. In DNA, the CDR3 is TGTGCCAGCAGCTTAAATGGGGGCGCCGTATCTGGCTACACCTTC. Protein: CASSLNGGAVSGYTF.

The rearrangement links TRBV18 to TRBJ2-7, with 9 bases fitting TRBD1. Germline lookup yields CDR1 KGHSH and CDR2 LQKENI. Trimming took 3 bases from V and 2 from J; bases not matched to a gene: 11. This CDR3 spans 17 amino acids. The CDR3 sequence: CASSPPRTGQGPYEQYF. The CDR3 region has the DNA TGTGCCAGCTCACCCCCAAGAACGGGACAGGGCCCCTACGAGCAGTACTTC. The complete variable domain, with remaining parts taken from reference TRBV18 and TRBJ2-7, reads NAGVMQNPRHLVRRRGQEARLRCSPMKGHSHVYWYRQLPEEGLKFMVYLQKENIIDESGMPKERFSAEFPKEGPSILRIQQVVRGDSAAYFCASSPPRTGQGPYEQYFGPGTRLTVT.